One sample yielded the 24 T cell receptor beta chains listed below, sequenced in a study of T-cell reconstitution after alpha-beta-depleted transplantation in children. Preparation of the TCRbeta library was carried out with unique molecular identifiers. TCRdb re-called the PCR reads through MiXCR, storing one row per CDR3 protein. The sample records roughly 200,000 distinct CDR3 sequences, approximately 7% being singletons. Here the sequenced sample was PBMCs from the stem cell graft donor, taken from the stem cell graft. The receptor source for this set is a human donor who donated a stem cell graft to a child with Wiskott-Aldrich syndrome.

This clonotype occurred many times. V and J are TRBV12-3 or TRBV12-4 and TRBJ2-1; D possibly uses TRBD1 or TRBD2 (6 bases each). The CDR3 totals 14 residues. V was clipped by 0 bases and J by 12 bases, with 15 bases between them. The CDR3 coding sequence is TGTGCCAGCAGTTTAGCTGGGGGGACAATGACGCAGTTCTTC. This translates into CASSLAGGTMTQFF.

This clonotype was observed a few times. The V and J genes are TRBV6-2 or TRBV6-3 and TRBJ2-2, with a weak D call TRBD2 (5 bases). V was trimmed by 3 bases and J by 7 bases, leaving 12 bases between them. Germline assignment: CDR1 MNHEY and CDR2 SVGEGT. The CDR3 has 14 amino acids. The CDR3 region has the DNA TGTGCCAGCAGTTATCCGGGGTTAGGCGGGGAGCTGTTTTTT. Encoded protein: CASSYPGLGGELFF.

This clonotype was detected ten times or more. The genes are TRBV20-1 and TRBJ2-5, with TRBD2 identical over 7 bases. Germline V gives CDR1 DFQATT, CDR2 SNEGSKA (reference sequence). The CDR3 totals 14 residues. The J segment lost 1 base and the V segment lost 2 bases, leaving 4 bases of the junction unmatched. The CDR3: CSARPLAGQETQYF. CDR3 nucleotide sequence: TGCAGTGCTAGACCCTTAGCGGGCCAAGAGACCCAGTACTTC.

This clonotype was detected many times. This chain uses TRBV7-9 with TRBJ2-7; no firm D call. V gave up 1 base and J gave up 0 bases, with 16 bases separating them. The CDR3 length is 17 residues. CDR1 SEHNR and CDR2 FQNEAQ come from the germline V gene (reference sequence). The CDR3 DNA follows: TGTGCCAGCAGCTTAGGTCTTCGGGCCGGAAGCTCCTACGAGCAGTACTTC. Amino acid sequence: CASSLGLRAGSSYEQYF.

This clonotype was seen at least ten times. The chain links TRBV24-1 to TRBJ2-3; 9 nucleotides agree with TRBD2. J was trimmed by 2 bases and V by 7 bases; bases with no gene match: 9. Germline loops: CDR1 KGHDR, CDR2 SFDVKD. This CDR3 is 16 amino acids long. CDR3 coding DNA: TGTGCCACCAGCCCCCTAAGCGGGGGGCACACAGATACGCAGTATTTT. This sequence encodes CATSPLSGGHTDTQYF.

In its sample, this clonotype was seen many times. This rearrangement joins TRBV4-3 to TRBJ2-1, with D tentatively TRBD1 (5 bases). In germline, CDR1 is LGHNA, CDR2 YSLEER. Between the trimmed V and J ends, which lost 1 base and 2 bases, there was a span of 9 bases. This CDR3 has 15 residues. Written as DNA, the CDR3 is TGCGCCAGCAGCCAAGTCAGGGCACCCTACAATGAGCAGTTCTTC. This codes for CASSQVRAPYNEQFF.

This clonotype has just a few counts. J is TRBJ2-7 and V is TRBV2; D not resolved. V was pared by 7 bases and J by 1 base, with 11 bases between. Germline CDR1 is SNHLY and CDR2 is FYNNEI. The CDR3 sequence is 13 residues long. This CDR3 reads CASKGPGSYEQYF. In DNA, the CDR3 is TGTGCCAGCAAGGGCCCAGGATCCTACGAGCAGTACTTC.

This clonotype was recorded many times. The chain is built from TRBV12-3 or TRBV12-4 and TRBJ2-3, with 8 bases that match TRBD1. This CDR3 spans 15 amino acids. The junction had 4 bases not matched to a gene; V was cut back by 5 bases and J by 0 bases. DNA of the CDR3: TGTGCCAGCAGTCCCCGGACAGGGAGCACAGATACGCAGTATTTT. Translated: CASSPRTGSTDTQYF.

This clonotype was seen ten or more times. This chain uses TRBV18 with TRBJ2-5, with unresolved D. This CDR3 region has 15 residues. The germline gives CDR1 KGHSH, CDR2 LQKENI. V lost 2 bases, J lost 1 base, and 11 bases lay in between. The CDR3 protein is CASSPGSIVQETQYF. The CDR3 DNA reads as TGTGCCAGCTCACCAGGCTCGATAGTCCAAGAGACCCAGTACTTC.

This clonotype came up a few times. V is TRBV3-1 and J is TRBJ2-7, with TRBD2 matching over 9 bases. Germline assignment: CDR1 LGHDT and CDR2 YNNKEL (reference sequence). This CDR3 spans 15 amino acids. After removal of 4 bases from V and 0 bases from J, the junction contained 4 bases not matched to a gene. CDR3 region: CASSPGLASSYEQYF. CDR3 DNA: TGTGCCAGCAGCCCTGGACTAGCGAGCTCCTACGAGCAGTACTTC.

This clonotype was detected ten times or more. This chain links TRBV27 with TRBJ2-1; D remains ambiguous. CDR1 is MNHEY, CDR2 SMNVEV, per germline (reference sequence). The CDR3 covers 13 residues. Between the trimmed V and J ends, which lost 6 bases and 9 bases, there was a span of 15 bases. The CDR3 is CASRPRTAPEQFF. CDR3 nucleotide sequence: TGTGCCAGCAGGCCCCGGACGGCACCTGAGCAGTTCTTC.

This clonotype has ten or more counts. V is TRBV3-1 and J is TRBJ1-5; D ambiguous. Trimming stripped 0 bases from V and 6 bases from J, with 6 bases between. Per germline, CDR1 LGHDT and CDR2 YNNKEL (reference sequence). The CDR3 sequence is 13 residues long. CDR3 protein: CASSQDVTQPQHF. As DNA, the CDR3 is TGTGCCAGCAGCCAAGATGTTACTCAGCCCCAGCATTTT.

The genes are TRBV11-2 and TRBJ1-5; D is unresolved. Trimming took 0 bases from V and 6 from J, leaving 9 bases between them. Germline V CDR1 and CDR2: SGHAT, FQNNGV. The CDR3 runs 14 residues. The CDR3 nucleotides are TGTGCCAGCAGCTTAGAGGGCGGAGGTCAGCCCCAGCATTTT. Amino acid sequence: CASSLEGGGQPQHF.

This chain joins TRBV3-1 and TRBJ1-6; no firm D call. The CDR3 sequence is 14 residues long. V was trimmed by 7 bases and J by 7 bases, leaving 14 bases between them. CDR1 and CDR2 from the germline V gene are LGHDT and YNNKEL (reference sequence). The chain's CDR3 is CASTRGEENSPLHF. The DNA for the CDR3 is TGTGCCAGCACCCGGGGAGAAGAGAATTCACCCCTCCACTTT.

This clonotype showed up many times. The rearrangement links TRBV5-1 to TRBJ2-7, with 9 bases fitting TRBD2. This CDR3 region has 15 residues. The germline gives CDR1 SGHRS, CDR2 YFSETQ. The V segment lost 2 bases and the J segment 3 bases; nucleotides outside the gene matches: 6. CDR3 region: CASSLLTSGVYEQYF. The CDR3 bases are TGCGCCAGCAGCTTACTGACTAGCGGAGTCTACGAGCAGTACTTC.

This clonotype was recorded a few times. The chain employs TRBV24-1 and TRBJ1-4; perhaps TRBD1 as D (5 bases). Germline V gives CDR1 KGHDR, CDR2 SFDVKD. The CDR3 is made up of 15 amino acids. The V gene lost 4 bases and the J gene lost 3 bases, with 11 bases spanning the gap. The DNA for the CDR3 is TGTGCCACCAGTGACCCGACAGAGTCTAATGAAAAACTGTTTTTT. It is translated as CATSDPTESNEKLFF.

This clonotype was recorded many times. The chain couples TRBV6-5 to TRBJ1-6; unclear D gene. The CDR3 loop spans 15 amino acids. Germline V gives CDR1 MNHEY, CDR2 SVGAGI. Trimming stripped 0 bases from V and 8 bases from J, with 11 bases between. DNA of the CDR3: TGTGCCAGCAGTTACTCACGGAGGGAGGATTCACCCCTCCACTTT. Its protein product is CASSYSRREDSPLHF.

This clonotype was counted many times. The V call is TRBV7-2, the J call TRBJ2-7, with unresolved D. Looked up from germline, CDR1 is SGHTA and CDR2 is FQGNSA. V was clipped by 6 bases and J by 5 bases, with 8 bases between them. The length of the CDR3 is 11 residues. The DNA for the CDR3 is TGTGCCAGCAGTCAGAGTGACGAGCAGTACTTC. Protein sequence: CASSQSDEQYF.

This clonotype was seen at least ten times. The rearrangement uses TRBV6-1 and TRBJ1-1; D is possibly TRBD1 (5 bases). Germline values: CDR1 MNHNS, CDR2 SASEGT. This CDR3 has 14 residues. Deletions cut 5 bases from V and 6 bases from J, with 16 bases between. Written as DNA, the CDR3 is TGTGCCAGCAGTCCCGGGGACCGACGACCTGAAGCTTTCTTT. It codes for CASSPGDRRPEAFF.

The rearrangement uses TRBV5-1 and TRBJ2-3, with unresolved D. CDR3 length: 15 residues. V was clipped by 1 base and J by 4 bases, with 13 bases between them. Germline V lookup: CDR1 SGHRS, CDR2 YFSETQ. The CDR3 region is CASSLKLPSADTQYF. The DNA of the CDR3 is TGCGCCAGCAGCTTGAAATTGCCTTCGGCAGATACGCAGTATTTT.

Many counts were recorded for this clonotype. The chain links TRBV29-1 to TRBJ2-7; D unresolved. Trimming left V 5 bases short and J 0 bases short, with 11 bases between. CDR3 length equals 13 residues. The germline CDR1 and CDR2 sequences are SQVTM and ANQGSEA. The CDR3: CSVRSGSSYEQYF. The CDR3 nucleotides are TGCAGCGTTCGGTCCGGCAGCTCCTACGAGCAGTACTTC.

This clonotype was recorded many times. The chain combines TRBV29-1 with TRBJ1-4, with 7 bases identical to TRBD1. CDR1 and CDR2 from the germline V gene are SQVTM and ANQGSEA. The V and J ends lost 6 bases and 6 bases, in that order; junction bases with no gene match: 13. The CDR3 has 15 residues. CDR3 loop: CSVRDSPRGDEKLFF. In nucleotides, the CDR3 is TGCAGCGTCAGGGACAGCCCTAGAGGGGATGAAAAACTGTTTTTT.

The rearrangement links TRBV7-2 to TRBJ2-7, with D maybe TRBD2 (5 bases). The length of the CDR3 is 14 residues. With 4 bases removed from V and 3 bases from J, the gap between germline ends came to 13 bases. From germline, CDR1 is SGHTA and CDR2 FQGNSA. The CDR3 sequence: CASSSAGVVYEQYF. For the CDR3, the DNA is TGTGCCAGCAGCTCCGCCGGGGTGGTCTACGAGCAGTACTTC.

This clonotype was counted ten times or more. The chain couples TRBV5-5 to TRBJ1-1, with a weak D call TRBD1 (5 bases). Germline loops: CDR1 SGHKS, CDR2 YYEKEE (reference sequence). The CDR3 length is 14 residues. V was clipped by 0 bases and J by 4 bases, with 10 bases between them. The CDR3, as DNA: TGTGCCAGCAGCTTGGAAAGGGGAGGCACTGAAGCTTTCTTT. Protein product: CASSLERGGTEAFF. Full variable domain (remainder filled in from reference TRBV5-5 and TRBJ1-1): DAGVTQSPTHLIKTRGQQVTLRCSPISGHKSVSWYQQVLGQGPQFIFQYYEKEERGRGNFPDRFSARQFPNYSSELNVNALLLGDSALYLCASSLERGGTEAFFGQGTRLTVV.